Below, 23 T cell receptor beta chains from the same sample are listed, as sequenced in a study of shared clonotypes between healthy human individuals. CD8 cells regarded as naive lacked CD45RO, were positively chosen for CCR7, and omitted terminally differentiated effector memory CD45RA+ cells. The data were produced by immunoSEQ multiplex PCR, yet TCRdb's version contains in-frame clones alone and is incomplete. This table holds 2 million to 2.5 million clones, about 92% found once. The sequencing sample was made of naive CD8+ T cells from PBMCs. These receptors were obtained from a man younger than 35 in good health. Some clones in this sample may be carry-over from other donors' samples.

V is TRBV5-1 and J is TRBJ2-1; weak D call: TRBD1 (5 bases). The germline CDR1 and CDR2 sequences are SGHRS and YFSETQ. Trimming cost V 4 bases and J 4 bases, with 18 bases left between them. CDR3 length: 16 amino acids. The CDR3 spells CASSVGLLGAYNEQFF. CDR3 bases: TGCGCCAGCAGCGTTGGCCTCTTAGGGGCATACAATGAGCAGTTCTTC.

About this clone: A much larger clone differs from this one at a single base, so this may be a read error. Other DNA sequences within the sample encode an identical CDR3. The chain couples TRBV28 to TRBJ2-1; D is unclear. Trimming stripped 3 bases from V and 7 bases from J, with 4 bases between. The germline V gene encodes CDR1 MDHEN and CDR2 SYDVKM. The CDR3 runs to 11 residues. The CDR3 here is CASSFYNEQFF. The CDR3 DNA sequence: TGTGCCAGCAGTTTTTATAATGAGCAGTTCTTC.

The CDR3 protein is CASSSGQGPYNEQFF. CDR3 in DNA: TGTGCCAGCAGCTCAGGACAGGGTCCCTACAATGAGCAGTTCTTC. The chain has TRBV11-2 and TRBJ2-1, with TRBD1 matching 8 bases. V was pared by 4 bases and J by 2 bases, with 4 bases of the junction left unmatched. There are 15 residues in the CDR3. Germline V gene data show CDR1 as SGHAT and CDR2 as FQNNGV. The complete variable domain, with remaining parts taken from reference TRBV11-2 and TRBJ2-1, reads EAGVAQSPRYKIIEKRQSVAFWCNPISGHATLYWYQQILGQGPKLLIQFQNNGVVDDSQLPKDRFSAERLKGVDSTLKIQPAKLEDSAVYLCASSSGQGPYNEQFFGPGTRLTVL.

The rearrangement uses TRBV7-3 and TRBJ2-1; tentative D call: TRBD1 (6 bases). Germline V gives CDR1 SGHTA, CDR2 FQGTGA. V was shortened by 4 bases and J by 9 bases, with 13 bases between the two germline ends. There are 13 residues in the CDR3. CDR3 nucleotide sequence: TGTGCCAGCAGCTCCAGGGGTGGGCTTGAGCAGTTCTTC. It translates to CASSSRGGLEQFF.

The chain recombines TRBV5-6 with TRBJ1-1; D gene unclear. Trimming cost V 0 bases and J 4 bases, with 10 bases left between them. Germline CDR1 SGHDT, CDR2 YYEEEE. CDR3 size: 14 residues. CDR3 protein: CASSLAAPSTEAFF. In DNA, the CDR3 is TGTGCCAGCAGCTTGGCCGCACCTTCCACTGAAGCTTTCTTT.

The genes are TRBV7-9 and TRBJ2-1, with D possibly TRBD1 on 6 matching bases. Deletions cut 5 bases from V and 4 bases from J, with 12 bases between. From germline, CDR1 is SEHNR and CDR2 FQNEAQ (reference sequence). The CDR3 spans 14 residues. CDR3 loop: CASSHRTVYNEQFF. CDR3 DNA sequence: TGTGCCAGCAGCCACCGGACAGTTTACAATGAGCAGTTCTTC. The whole variable domain, remainder taken from reference TRBV7-9 and TRBJ2-1, is DTGVSQNPRHKITKRGQNVTFRCDPISEHNRLYWYRQTLGQGPEFLTYFQNEAQLEKSRLLSDRFSAERPKGSFSTLEIQRTEQGDSAMYLCASSHRTVYNEQFFGPGTRLTVL.

Remarks on this clone: This CDR3 is also generated by other DNA sequences in the sample. The chain uses TRBV19 and TRBJ2-1; D is perhaps TRBD1 or TRBD2 (5 bases each). V lost 3 bases and J lost 1, with 10 bases in between. There are 15 residues in the CDR3. Germline V gives CDR1 LNHDA, CDR2 SQIVND (reference sequence). The CDR3 DNA sequence: TGTGCCAGTAGTATCGGGACGGGATCCTACAATGAGCAGTTCTTC. It translates to CASSIGTGSYNEQFF.

The chain has TRBV5-1 and TRBJ2-7; TRBD2 matches at 10 bases. CDR1 is SGHRS and CDR2 is YFSETQ in the germline V gene. CDR3 size: 15 residues. The V and J ends lost 3 bases and 6 bases, in that order; junction bases with no gene match: 9. Written as DNA, the CDR3 is TGCGCCAGCAGCTCCCCTAGCGGGAGTTCGGCCGAGCAGTACTTC. Its translation is CASSSPSGSSAEQYF.

V gene TRBV7-9 combines with J gene TRBJ1-1, with TRBD1 as a possible D gene (5 bases). Germline loops: CDR1 SEHNR, CDR2 FQNEAQ (reference sequence). This CDR3 spans 15 amino acids. Deletions cut 5 bases from V and 5 bases from J, with 18 bases between. CDR3 sequence reads: CASSPVGGEVTEAFF. For the CDR3, the DNA is TGTGCCAGCAGCCCGGTCGGGGGGGAGGTGACTGAAGCTTTCTTT.

The rearrangement joins TRBV11-2 to TRBJ2-7; 9 bases align to TRBD1. This CDR3 is built from 15 residues. V trimming: 0 bases; J trimming: 5 bases; junction bases outside the gene matches: 5. Germline V gives CDR1 SGHAT, CDR2 FQNNGV. The CDR3 nucleotides are TGTGCCAGCAGCTTAGATCCGGGACAGGGAAACGAGCAGTACTTC. This translates into CASSLDPGQGNEQYF.

This rearrangement joins TRBV27 to TRBJ2-1, with no clear D. V dropped 3 bases and J dropped 5 bases, with 11 bases sitting between them. The CDR3 spans 14 residues. Germline lookup yields CDR1 MNHEY and CDR2 SMNVEV (reference sequence). The CDR3 nucleotides are TGTGCCAGCAGTTTTTTGTTGTCGAACAATGAGCAGTTCTTC. Protein sequence: CASSFLLSNNEQFF.

The V gene is TRBV13, the J gene TRBJ2-7; no reliable D call. The CDR3 covers 14 residues. V was shortened by 5 bases and J by 3 bases, with 14 bases between the two germline ends. The germline gives CDR1 PRHDT, CDR2 FYEKMQ (reference sequence). This chain's CDR3 is CASSPTAKGYEQYF. The CDR3, as DNA: TGTGCCAGCAGCCCGACGGCTAAGGGCTACGAGCAGTACTTC.

The rearrangement joins TRBV29-1 to TRBJ1-2, with D unclear. Trimming took off 0 bases at V and 4 bases at J, with 12 bases between the two ends. The CDR3 is made up of 14 amino acids. Germline values: CDR1 SQVTM, CDR2 ANQGSEA. CDR3 nucleotide sequence: TGCAGCGTTGAAGATAGCGGGGTGGCCTATGGCTACACCTTC. It codes for CSVEDSGVAYGYTF.

In this sample, this clone turned up once. The chain recombines TRBV19 with TRBJ2-7; 10 nucleotides agree with TRBD2. The ends lost 1 base at V and 7 bases at J; junction bases unmatched: 10. Per germline, CDR1 LNHDA and CDR2 SQIVND (reference sequence). The length of the CDR3 is 16 residues. CDR3 coding DNA: TGTGCCAGTAGTATAGCAGGAGGGCTAGCGGGAGCTGAGCAGTACTTC. Its protein is CASSIAGGLAGAEQYF.

V is TRBV9 and J is TRBJ2-1, with 12 bases aligning to TRBD2. The CDR3 consists of 17 residues. Germline V gene data show CDR1 as SGDLS and CDR2 as YYNGEE. Losses at the gene ends were 3 bases for V and 8 bases for J; bases not matched to a gene: 12. CDR3 DNA: TGTGCCAGCAGCGCAAGCCGACTAGCGGGAGTGGGCGATGAGCAGTTCTTC. As protein: CASSASRLAGVGDEQFF. Complete variable domain (other parts from reference TRBV9 and TRBJ2-1): DSGVTQTPKHLITATGQRVTLRCSPRSGDLSVYWYQQSLDQGLQFLIQYYNGEERAKGNILERFSAQQFPDLHSELNLSSLELGDSALYFCASSASRLAGVGDEQFFGPGTRLTVL.

The CDR3 here is CASSTGTYNEKLFF. The CDR3 DNA reads as TGTGCCAGTAGTACCGGGACTTATAATGAAAAACTGTTTTTT. V is TRBV19 and J is TRBJ1-4; weak D call: TRBD1 (5 bases). From germline, CDR1 is LNHDA and CDR2 SQIVND (reference sequence). The V end lost 4 bases, the J end lost 4 bases, and 10 bases lay between the germline ends. The CDR3 runs 14 residues.

V gene TRBV7-9 combines with J gene TRBJ2-5, with 14 bases lining up with TRBD2. J was trimmed by 5 bases and V by 5 bases; bases with no gene match: 16. Germline CDR1 SEHNR, CDR2 FQNEAQ (reference sequence). This CDR3 spans 19 amino acids. The CDR3 DNA is TGTGCCAGCAGCCTATCCAGTGGACTAGCGGGAGGTTTTCCGGAGACCCAGTACTTC. This codes for CASSLSSGLAGGFPETQYF.

The V gene is TRBV27, the J gene TRBJ2-6; 8 positions agree with TRBD1. Looked up from germline, CDR1 is MNHEY and CDR2 is SMNVEV (reference sequence). This CDR3 is 15 amino acids long. The junction had 3 bases not matched to a gene; V was cut back by 8 bases and J by 0 bases. The CDR3 protein is CASRDRTSGANVLTF. The CDR3 coding sequence is TGTGCCAGCCGGGACAGGACCTCTGGGGCCAACGTCCTGACTTTC.

The CDR3 sequence: CASRTGGWEELFF. The CDR3 DNA is TGTGCCAGCAGGACAGGCGGGTGGGAGGAGCTGTTTTTT. The chain uses TRBV13 and TRBJ2-2; the D gene is possibly TRBD1 (6 bases). The CDR3 sequence is 13 residues long. V lost 6 bases and J lost 10, with 15 bases in between. Per germline, CDR1 PRHDT and CDR2 FYEKMQ (reference sequence).

The rearrangement joins TRBV28 to TRBJ2-7, with 7 bases lining up with TRBD1. J lost 3 bases, V lost 5 bases, and 10 bases had no gene match. CDR3 length: 15 residues. Looked up from germline, CDR1 is MDHEN and CDR2 is SYDVKM. As DNA, the CDR3 is TGTGCCAGCAGTACTTACAGGGGCGTAAACTACGAGCAGTACTTC. Protein sequence: CASSTYRGVNYEQYF.

The chain recombines TRBV4-2 with TRBJ2-7; D may be TRBD1 or TRBD2 (5 bases each). This CDR3 comprises 15 residues. CDR1 and CDR2 from the germline V gene are LGHNA and YNFKEQ. V lost 0 bases, J lost 5 bases, and 14 bases lay in between. CDR3 residues: CASSQDQGRGHEQYF. CDR3 DNA sequence: TGTGCCAGCAGCCAAGACCAGGGCCGGGGCCACGAGCAGTACTTC.

The rearrangement links TRBV27 to TRBJ1-2, with D possibly TRBD1 on 5 matching bases. The germline gives CDR1 MNHEY, CDR2 SMNVEV (reference sequence). The CDR3 contains 13 residues. V dropped 4 bases and J dropped 9 bases, with 15 bases sitting between them. The CDR3 loop reads CASSYPGNMSYTF. For the CDR3, the DNA is TGTGCCAGCAGTTACCCAGGGAATATGAGCTACACCTTC.

J is TRBJ1-4 and V is TRBV27; D is unresolved. The CDR3 spans 12 residues. Germline values: CDR1 MNHEY, CDR2 SMNVEV (reference sequence). Trimming stripped 7 bases from V and 7 bases from J, with 10 bases between. CDR3 amino acids: CASKEGGEKLFF. For the CDR3, the DNA is TGTGCCAGCAAGGAGGGAGGTGAAAAACTGTTTTTT.